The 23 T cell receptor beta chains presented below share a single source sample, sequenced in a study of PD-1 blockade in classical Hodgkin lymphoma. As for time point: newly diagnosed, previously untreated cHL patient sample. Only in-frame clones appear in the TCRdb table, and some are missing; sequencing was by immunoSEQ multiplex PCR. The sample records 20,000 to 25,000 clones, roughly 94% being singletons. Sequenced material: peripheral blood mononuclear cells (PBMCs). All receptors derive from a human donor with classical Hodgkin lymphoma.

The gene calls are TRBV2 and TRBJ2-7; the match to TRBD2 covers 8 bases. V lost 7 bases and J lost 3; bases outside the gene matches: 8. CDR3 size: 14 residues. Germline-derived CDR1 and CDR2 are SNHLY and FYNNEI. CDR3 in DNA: TGTGCCAGCATGGCCTTAACTAGCGGCTACGAGCAGTACTTC. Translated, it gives CASMALTSGYEQYF.

CDR3 in amino acids: CASSFGRAGTEAFF. The CDR3 bases are TGTGCCAGCAGTTTCGGCAGGGCGGGAACTGAAGCTTTCTTT. V usage is TRBV27 and J usage is TRBJ1-1; the D gene is possibly TRBD1 (5 bases). The ends were cut back, 3 bases at V and 5 bases at J, with 13 bases in the middle. CDR3 size: 14 residues. Germline-derived CDR1 and CDR2 are MNHEY and SMNVEV (reference sequence).

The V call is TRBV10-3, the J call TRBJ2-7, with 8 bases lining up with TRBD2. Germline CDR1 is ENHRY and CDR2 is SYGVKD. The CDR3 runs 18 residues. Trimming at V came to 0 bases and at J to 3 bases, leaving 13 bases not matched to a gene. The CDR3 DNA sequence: TGTGCCATCAGTGAGTCGATTGGTCTAGCGGGCGCGTACTACGAGCAGTACTTC. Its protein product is CAISESIGLAGAYYEQYF.

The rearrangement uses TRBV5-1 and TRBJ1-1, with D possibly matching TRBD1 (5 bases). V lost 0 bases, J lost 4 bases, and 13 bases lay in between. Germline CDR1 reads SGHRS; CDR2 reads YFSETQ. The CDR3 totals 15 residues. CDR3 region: CASSLGRGLGTEAFF. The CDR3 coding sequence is TGCGCCAGCAGCTTGGGACGGGGCTTGGGCACTGAAGCTTTCTTT. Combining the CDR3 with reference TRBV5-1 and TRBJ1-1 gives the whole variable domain KAGVTQTPRYLIKTRGQQVTLSCSPISGHRSVSWYQQTPGQGLQFLFEYFSETQRNKGNFPGRFSGRQFSNSRSEMNVSTLELGDSALYLCASSLGRGLGTEAFFGQGTRLTVV.

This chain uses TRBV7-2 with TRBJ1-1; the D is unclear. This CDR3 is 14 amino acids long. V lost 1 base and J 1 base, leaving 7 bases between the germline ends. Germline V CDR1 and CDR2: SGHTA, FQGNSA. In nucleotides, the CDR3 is TGTGCCAGCAGCTTAGTTGCCCAGAACACTGAAGCTTTCTTT. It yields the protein CASSLVAQNTEAFF.

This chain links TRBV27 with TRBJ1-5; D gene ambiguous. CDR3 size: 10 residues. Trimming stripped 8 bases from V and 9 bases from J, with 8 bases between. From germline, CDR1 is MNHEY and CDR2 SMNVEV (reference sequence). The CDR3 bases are TGTGCCAGCGGTTGGGGGCCCCAGCATTTT. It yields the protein CASGWGPQHF.

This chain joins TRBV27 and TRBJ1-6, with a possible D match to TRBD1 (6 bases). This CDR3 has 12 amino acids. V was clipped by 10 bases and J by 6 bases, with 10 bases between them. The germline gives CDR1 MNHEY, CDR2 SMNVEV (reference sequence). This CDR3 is CATGQRNSPLHF. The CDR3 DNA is TGTGCCACGGGACAACGTAATTCACCCCTCCACTTT.

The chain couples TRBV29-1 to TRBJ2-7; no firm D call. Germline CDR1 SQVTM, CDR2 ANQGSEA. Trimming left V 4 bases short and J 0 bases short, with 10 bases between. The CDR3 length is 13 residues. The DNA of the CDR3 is TGCAGCGTTGTCCTGGCGCTCTCCTACGAGCAGTACTTC. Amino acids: CSVVLALSYEQYF.

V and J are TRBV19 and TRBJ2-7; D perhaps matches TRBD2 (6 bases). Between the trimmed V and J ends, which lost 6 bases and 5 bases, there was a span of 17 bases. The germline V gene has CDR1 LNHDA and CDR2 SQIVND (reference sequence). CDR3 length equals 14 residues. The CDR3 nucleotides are TGTGCCAGTAGGCGGGGTTGGAGGGCGGACGAGCAGTACTTC. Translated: CASRRGWRADEQYF. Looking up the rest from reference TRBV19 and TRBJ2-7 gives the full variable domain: DGGITQSPKYLFRKEGQNVTLSCEQNLNHDAMYWYRQDPGQGLRLIYYSQIVNDFQKGDIAEGYSVSREKKESFPLTVTSAQKNPTAFYLCASRRGWRADEQYFGPGTRLTVT.

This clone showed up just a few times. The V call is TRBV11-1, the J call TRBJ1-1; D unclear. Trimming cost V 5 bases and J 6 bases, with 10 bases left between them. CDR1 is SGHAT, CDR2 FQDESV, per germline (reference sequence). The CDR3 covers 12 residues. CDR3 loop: CASSLKMSEAFF. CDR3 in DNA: TGTGCCAGCAGCCTGAAAATGTCTGAAGCTTTCTTT.

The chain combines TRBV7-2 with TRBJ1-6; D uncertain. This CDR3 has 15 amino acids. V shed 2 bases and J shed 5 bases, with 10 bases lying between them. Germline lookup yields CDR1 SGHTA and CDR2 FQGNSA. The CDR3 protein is CASSLRSGDNSPLHF. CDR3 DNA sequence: TGTGCCAGCAGCTTAAGGTCAGGCGATAATTCACCCCTCCACTTT.

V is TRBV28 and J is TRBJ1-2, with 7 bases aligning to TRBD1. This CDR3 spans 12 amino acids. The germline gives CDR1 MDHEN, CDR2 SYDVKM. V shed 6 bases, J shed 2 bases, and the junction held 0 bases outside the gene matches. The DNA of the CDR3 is TGTGCCAGCAGGGACAGGAACTATGGCTACACCTTC. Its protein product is CASRDRNYGYTF.

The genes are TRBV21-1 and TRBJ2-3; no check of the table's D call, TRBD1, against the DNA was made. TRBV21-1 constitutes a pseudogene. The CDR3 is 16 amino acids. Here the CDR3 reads CASSEGTGASTDTQYF. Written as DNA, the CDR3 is TGTGCCAGCAGCGAAGGGACAGGCGCTAGCACAGATACGCAGTATTTT.

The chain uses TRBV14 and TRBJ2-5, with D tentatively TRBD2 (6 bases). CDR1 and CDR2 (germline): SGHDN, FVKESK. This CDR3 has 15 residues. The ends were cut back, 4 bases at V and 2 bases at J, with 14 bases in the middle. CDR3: CASSRGTGQQETQYF. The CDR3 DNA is TGTGCCAGCAGCCGCGGGACGGGCCAACAAGAGACCCAGTACTTC.

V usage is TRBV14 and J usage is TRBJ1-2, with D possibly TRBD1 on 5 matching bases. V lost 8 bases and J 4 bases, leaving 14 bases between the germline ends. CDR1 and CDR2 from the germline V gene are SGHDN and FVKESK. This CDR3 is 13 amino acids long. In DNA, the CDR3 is TGTGCCAGCGGGGGGGGACCAGCCTATGGCTACACCTTC. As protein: CASGGGPAYGYTF.

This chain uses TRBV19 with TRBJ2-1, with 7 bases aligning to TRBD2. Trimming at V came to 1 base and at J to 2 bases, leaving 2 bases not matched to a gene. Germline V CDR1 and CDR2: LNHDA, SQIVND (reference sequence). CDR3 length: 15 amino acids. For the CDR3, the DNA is TGTGCCAGTAGTATAGGGGAGGGTCCCTACAATGAGCAGTTCTTC. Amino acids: CASSIGEGPYNEQFF.

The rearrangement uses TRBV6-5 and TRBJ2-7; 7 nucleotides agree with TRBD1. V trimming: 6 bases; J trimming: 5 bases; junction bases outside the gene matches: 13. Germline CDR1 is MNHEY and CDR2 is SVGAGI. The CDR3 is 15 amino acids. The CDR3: CASSSGEGASDEQYF. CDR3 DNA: TGTGCCAGCAGCTCTGGAGAGGGGGCGTCCGACGAGCAGTACTTC.

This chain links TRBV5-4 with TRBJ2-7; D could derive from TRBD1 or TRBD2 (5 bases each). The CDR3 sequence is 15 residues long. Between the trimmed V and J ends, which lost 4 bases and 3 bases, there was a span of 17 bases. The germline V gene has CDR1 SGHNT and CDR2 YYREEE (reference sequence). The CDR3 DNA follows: TGTGCCAGCAGCCGGGACCCGGGACCTGACTACGAGCAGTACTTC. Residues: CASSRDPGPDYEQYF.

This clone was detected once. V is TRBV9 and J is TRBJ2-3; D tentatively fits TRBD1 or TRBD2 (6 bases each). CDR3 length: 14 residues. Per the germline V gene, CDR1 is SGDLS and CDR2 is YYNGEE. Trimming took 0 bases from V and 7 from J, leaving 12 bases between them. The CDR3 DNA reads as TGTGCCAGCAGCGTAGCGGGGGCTCCCAATACGCAGTATTTT. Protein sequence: CASSVAGAPNTQYF.

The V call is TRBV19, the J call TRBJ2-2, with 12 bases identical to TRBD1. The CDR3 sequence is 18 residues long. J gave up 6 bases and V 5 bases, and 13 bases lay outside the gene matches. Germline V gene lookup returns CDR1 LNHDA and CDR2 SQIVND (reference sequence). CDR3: CASSPRDRGLVGSGELFF. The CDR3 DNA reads TGTGCCAGTAGTCCCCGGGACAGGGGGCTCGTTGGTTCCGGGGAGCTGTTTTTT.

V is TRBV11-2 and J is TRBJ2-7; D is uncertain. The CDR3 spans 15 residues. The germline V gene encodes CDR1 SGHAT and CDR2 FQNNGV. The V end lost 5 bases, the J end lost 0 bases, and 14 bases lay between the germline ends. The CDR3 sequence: CASSLGPSFSYEQYF. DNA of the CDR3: TGTGCCAGCAGCCTGGGTCCCTCTTTCTCCTACGAGCAGTACTTC.

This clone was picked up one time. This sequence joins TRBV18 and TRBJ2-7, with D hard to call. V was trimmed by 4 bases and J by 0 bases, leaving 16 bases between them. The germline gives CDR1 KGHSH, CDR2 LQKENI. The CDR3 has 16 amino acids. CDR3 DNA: TGTGCCAGCTCACTCGGGTCCCCCAGGAGCTCCTACGAGCAGTACTTC. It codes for CASSLGSPRSSYEQYF.

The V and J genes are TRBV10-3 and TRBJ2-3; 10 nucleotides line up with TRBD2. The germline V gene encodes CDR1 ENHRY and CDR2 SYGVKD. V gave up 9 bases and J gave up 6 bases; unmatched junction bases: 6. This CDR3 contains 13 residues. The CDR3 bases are TGTGCCATAAGCGGGGGGGTAATGGATACGCAGTATTTT. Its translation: CAISGGVMDTQYF.